This T cell receptor beta chain derives from a study of patients and donors after allogeneic stem cell transplantation. Germline V gene data show CDR1 as DFQATT and CDR2 as SNEGSKA (reference sequence). The CDR3 is made up of 15 amino acids. The V gene end was trimmed by 6 bases and the J gene end by 6 bases; junction bases not matched to a gene: 13. MiXCR, applied by TCRdb to the RT-PCR reads, yields one record per CDR3 protein. The table has about 230,000 distinct CDR3 sequences, roughly 13% seen once. This receptor was identified in a human donor who was either an allogeneic HSCT recipient or a stem cell or donor lymphocyte infusion donor (not recorded which). It is not recorded whose cells these are; they may come from a transplant donor. The sample taken for sequencing was blood, either unsorted or a sorted T cell fraction (not recorded which). This chain links TRBV20-1 with TRBJ2-3; TRBD2 aligns across 9 bases. The CDR3 coding sequence is TGCAGTGCCCCGGAGCGGGGGGCCGCTCCCGATACGCAGTATTTT. This encodes CSAPERGAAPDTQYF.